The rows below give T cell receptor beta chains drawn from one sample of a study of T cells after posttransplantation cyclophosphamide. Profiling relied on immunoSEQ multiplex PCR, and the TCRdb table lists in-frame clones only, not all of them. Here the sample spans 35,000 to 45,000 clones, around 80% being singletons. This material consisted of CD4+ T cells sorted from blood, taken 1,900 to 2,000 days after a stem cell transplant with posttransplant cyclophosphamide. These receptors were collected from a female patient aged 40 to 50 who received an allogeneic stem cell transplant from a related donor, was CMV-positive, and had no GVHD. Some T cells here may be from the graft donor. The CDR3 runs from the conserved cysteine through the conserved F or W. The D gene is left open where the match is weak. Size tells how often a clone was seen (once, few, many) or the class of an expanded clone, and some rows leave it out.

>.|.|TRBV29-1|TRBJ1-1
TGCAGCGTGGGGGCCCTCCGGCCTCTCGGACCCATGAACACTGAAGCTTTCTTT
CSVGALRPLGPMNTEAFF
>.|.|TRBV7-9|TRBJ2-1
TGTGCCAGCAGCTTAGAAGAACCGAGGGTCAGTGAGCAGTTCTTC
CASSLEEPRVSEQFF
>once|TRBD1|TRBV6-1|TRBJ1-2
TGTGCCAGCAGTGAAATTGGGACAGAGACCTATGGCTACACCTTC
CASSEIGTETYGYTF
>.|TRBD2|TRBV7-8|TRBJ2-1
TGTGCCAGCAGCTTAGGGCGGCTAGCGGGGGACCTCTTTTACAATGAGCAGTTCTTC
CASSLGRLAGDLFYNEQFF
>.|TRBD2|TRBV6-1|TRBJ2-1
TGTGCCAGCATGATAGCGGGGGCGGTAAATGAGCAGTTCTTC
CASMIAGAVNEQFF
>.|TRBD1|TRBV18|TRBJ2-3
TGTGCCAGCTCAGTCGGACAGGGCGGGATTGATACGCAGTATTTT
CASSVGQGGIDTQYF
>.|.|TRBV5-1|TRBJ1-2
TGCGCCAGCAGCTTGGTAGGGGGGGACGGCTACACCTTC
CASSLVGGDGYTF
>.|TRBD1|TRBV29-1|TRBJ1-2
TGCAGCGTTGGACAGGGGTATGACAACTATGGCTACACCTTC
CSVGQGYDNYGYTF
>.|TRBD1|TRBV5-6|TRBJ1-1
TGTGCCAGCAGCCCGGGGGACAGGGGATGGGGCACTGAAGCTTTCTTT
CASSPGDRGWGTEAFF
>.|TRBD1|TRBV7-8|TRBJ2-4
TGTGCCAGCAGCTTAGGGGACAGGGAAAACATTCAGTACTTC
CASSLGDRENIQYF
>.|.|TRBV11-2|TRBJ1-2
TGTGCCAGCAGCACTCCCCGGGGGGCGAATTATGGCTACACCTTC
CASSTPRGANYGYTF
>.|.|TRBV29-1|TRBJ2-4
TGCAGCGCTGACGGCAGGGGTGAAAACATTCAGTACTTC
CSADGRGENIQYF
>many|.|TRBV7-3|TRBJ2-3
TGTGCCAGCAGCCGCATGTCGGGAAGCACAGATACGCAGTATTTT
CASSRMSGSTDTQYF
>few|.|TRBV7-3|TRBJ1-3
TGTGCCAGCAGCGCGCCCGACGCGGACACCATATATTTT
CASSAPDADTIYF
>.|.|TRBV5-6|TRBJ2-4
TGTGCCAGCAGCTTTACTCTGGCCAAAAACATTCAGTACTTC
CASSFTLAKNIQYF
>.|.|TRBV6-5|TRBJ2-4
TGTGCCAGCAGTCGGACAGCTCTCGAAAACATTCAGTACTTC
CASSRTALENIQYF
>.|.|TRBV27|TRBJ1-6
TGTGCCAGCAGTGGAGGGAAGGGGAGCTCCTATAATTCACCCCTCCACTTT
CASSGGKGSSYNSPLHF
>.|TRBD1|TRBV18|TRBJ2-3
TGTGCCAGCTCAGGGGACAGGGGTACGCAGTATTTT
CASSGDRGTQYF
>.|.|TRBV10-2|TRBJ1-3
TGCGCCAGCAGTGAGTCTAGAGGAGGGTCAGGCGGCACCATATATTTT
CASSESRGGSGGTIYF
>.|.|TRBV19|TRBJ2-2
TGTGCCAGTAGTATAGTGAGGCGGAGCACCGGGGAGCTGTTTTTT
CASSIVRRSTGELFF
>.|TRBD2|TRBV6-1|TRBJ2-3
TGTGCCAGCAGTGTCTTTAGCGGGGATAGCACAGATACGCAGTATTTT
CASSVFSGDSTDTQYF
>.|TRBD2|TRBV9|TRBJ2-2
TGTGCCAGCAGCTTTAGCCCCGGGGGGGACACCGGGGAGCTGTTTTTT
CASSFSPGGDTGELFF
>.|.|TRBV5-4|TRBJ2-2
TGTGCCAGCAGCCCAGAGTTGAGGGAGGCGAACACCGGGGAGCTGTTTTTT
CASSPELREANTGELFF
>once|.|TRBV19|TRBJ1-6
TGTGCCAGTAGTATAGCTGGCGGGACTAGCTCACCCCTCCACTTT
CASSIAGGTSSPLHF
>.|TRBD1|TRBV6-6|TRBJ1-5
TGTGCCAGCAGTTACCGGAGAGGGGGCGGTCAGCCCCAGCATTTT
CASSYRRGGGQPQHF
>.|.|TRBV27|TRBJ1-4
TGTGCCAGCACCCCAGGGAGGTTCAGTGCAACTAATGAAAAACTGTTTTTT
CASTPGRFSATNEKLFF
>.|.|TRBV29-1|TRBJ1-1
TGCAGCGCTGGGACAAGGAACACTGAAGCTTTCTTT
CSAGTRNTEAFF
>few|.|TRBV2|TRBJ1-5
TGTGCCAGCAGTCCTAACAGGGTTTGGAGCAATCAGCCCCAGCATTTT
CASSPNRVWSNQPQHF
>once|TRBD2|TRBV7-2|TRBJ2-5
TGTGCCAGCAGCTTAGCTGGGACTACCCAAGAGACCCAGTACTTC
CASSLAGTTQETQYF
>.|TRBD1|TRBV5-1|TRBJ1-2
TGCGCCAGCAGCTCAAAACCGCCGGGACAGGGGGCTGCCTATGGCTACACCTTC
CASSSKPPGQGAAYGYTF
>.|TRBD1|TRBV19|TRBJ1-2
TGTGCCAGTGGGACAGGGAACTATGGCTACACCTTC
CASGTGNYGYTF
>few|TRBD1|TRBV10-3|TRBJ2-1
TGTGCCATCAGGGACAGGGGTTACAATGAGCAGTTCTTC
CAIRDRGYNEQFF